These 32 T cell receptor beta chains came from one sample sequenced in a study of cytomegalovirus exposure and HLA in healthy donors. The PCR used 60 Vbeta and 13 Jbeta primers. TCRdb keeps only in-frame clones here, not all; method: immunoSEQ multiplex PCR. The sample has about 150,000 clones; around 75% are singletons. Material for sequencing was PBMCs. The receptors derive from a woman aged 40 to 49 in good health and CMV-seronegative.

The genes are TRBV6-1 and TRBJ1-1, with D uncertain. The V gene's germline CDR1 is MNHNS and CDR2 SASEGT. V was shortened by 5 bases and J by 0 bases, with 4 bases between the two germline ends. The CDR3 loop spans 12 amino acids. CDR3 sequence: CASSWLNTEAFF. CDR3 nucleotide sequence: TGTGCCAGCAGTTGGCTGAACACTGAAGCTTTCTTT.

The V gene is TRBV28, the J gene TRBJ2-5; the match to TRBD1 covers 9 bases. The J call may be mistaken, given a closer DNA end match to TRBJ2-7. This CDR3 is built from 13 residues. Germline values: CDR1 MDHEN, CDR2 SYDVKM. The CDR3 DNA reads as TGTGCCAGCAACAGGGGGCGTAAACACGAGCAGTACTTC. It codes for CASNRGRKHEQYF.

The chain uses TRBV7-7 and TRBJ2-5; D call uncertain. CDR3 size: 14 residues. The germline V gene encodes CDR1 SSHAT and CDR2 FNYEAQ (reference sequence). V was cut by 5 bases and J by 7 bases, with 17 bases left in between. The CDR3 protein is CASSPPPPQWTQYF. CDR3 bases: TGTGCCAGCAGCCCCCCTCCACCCCAGTGGACCCAGTACTTC.

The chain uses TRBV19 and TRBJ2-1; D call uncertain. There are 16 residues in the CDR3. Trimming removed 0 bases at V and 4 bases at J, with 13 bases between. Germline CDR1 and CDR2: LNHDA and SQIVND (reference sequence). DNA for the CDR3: TGTGCCAGTAGTATAGACCCTACTCCTACTTACAATGAGCAGTTCTTC. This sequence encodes CASSIDPTPTYNEQFF.

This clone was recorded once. In DNA form, the CDR3 reads TGTGCCAGGGGGGGACAGTCCTACGAGCAGTACTTC. As protein: CARGGQSYEQYF. The chain has TRBV2 and TRBJ2-7; D is perhaps TRBD1 (7 bases). The length of the CDR3 is 12 residues. Trimming left V 9 bases short and J 1 base short, with 10 bases between. Germline V gives CDR1 SNHLY, CDR2 FYNNEI.

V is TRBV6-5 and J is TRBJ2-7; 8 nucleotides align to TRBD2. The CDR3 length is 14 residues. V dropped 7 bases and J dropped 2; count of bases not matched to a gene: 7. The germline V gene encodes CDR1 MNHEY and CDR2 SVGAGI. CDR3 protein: CASTSGGRAYEQYF. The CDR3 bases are TGTGCCAGCACCTCGGGGGGGCGCGCCTACGAGCAGTACTTC.

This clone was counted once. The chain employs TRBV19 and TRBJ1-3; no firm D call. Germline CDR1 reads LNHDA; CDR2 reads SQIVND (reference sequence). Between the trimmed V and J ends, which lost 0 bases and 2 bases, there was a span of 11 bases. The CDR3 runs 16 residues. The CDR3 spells CASSIDPVIAGNTIYF. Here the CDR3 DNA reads TGTGCCAGTAGTATAGACCCAGTAATTGCTGGAAACACCATATATTTT.

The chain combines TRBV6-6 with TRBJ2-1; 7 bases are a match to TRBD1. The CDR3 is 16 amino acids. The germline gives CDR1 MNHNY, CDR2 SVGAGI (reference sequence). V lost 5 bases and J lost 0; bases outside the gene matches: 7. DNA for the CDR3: TGTGCCAGCAGTCTCACAGGGGAAGGCTCCTACAATGAGCAGTTCTTC. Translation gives CASSLTGEGSYNEQFF.

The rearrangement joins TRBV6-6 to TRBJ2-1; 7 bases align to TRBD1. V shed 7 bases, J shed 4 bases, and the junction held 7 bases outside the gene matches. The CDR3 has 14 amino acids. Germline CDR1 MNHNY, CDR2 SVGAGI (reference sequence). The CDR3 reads CASTPEGAYNEQFF. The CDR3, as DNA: TGTGCCAGCACTCCCGAGGGGGCATACAATGAGCAGTTCTTC.

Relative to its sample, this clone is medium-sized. The CDR3 DNA reads as TGTGCCAGCAGTCTCTTACAGGGTGTGGGCACTGAAGCTTTCTTT. It yields the protein CASSLLQGVGTEAFF. This chain joins TRBV6-1 and TRBJ1-1, with D tentatively TRBD1 (6 bases). The CDR3 is 15 residues long. Between the trimmed V and J ends, which lost 5 bases and 4 bases, there was a span of 17 bases. Germline CDR1 reads MNHNS; CDR2 reads SASEGT.

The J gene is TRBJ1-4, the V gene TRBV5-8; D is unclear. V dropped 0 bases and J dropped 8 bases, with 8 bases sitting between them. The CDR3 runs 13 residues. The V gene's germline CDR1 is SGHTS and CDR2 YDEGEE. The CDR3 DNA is TGTGCCAGCAGCTTGGGAGAGGGAGAAAAACTGTTTTTT. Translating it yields CASSLGEGEKLFF.

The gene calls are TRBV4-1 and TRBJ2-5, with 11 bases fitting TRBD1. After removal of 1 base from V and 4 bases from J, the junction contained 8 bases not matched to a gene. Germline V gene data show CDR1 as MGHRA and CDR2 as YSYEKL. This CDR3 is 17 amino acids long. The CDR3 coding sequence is TGCGCCAGCAGCCAAGGGGACAGGGGGGTTAAAAGAGAGACCCAGTACTTC. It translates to CASSQGDRGVKRETQYF.

CDR3 protein: CASSSSPSGANYGYTF. As DNA, the CDR3 is TGTGCCAGCTCATCATCTCCCTCGGGTGCTAACTATGGCTACACCTTC. The V and J genes are TRBV18 and TRBJ1-2; D is uncertain. The CDR3 totals 16 residues. The V gene's germline CDR1 is KGHSH and CDR2 LQKENI. The V end lost 5 bases, the J end lost 0 bases, and 16 bases lay between the germline ends. Drawing the rest from reference TRBV18 and TRBJ1-2, the complete variable domain is NAGVMQNPRHLVRRRGQEARLRCSPMKGHSHVYWYRQLPEEGLKFMVYLQKENIIDESGMPKERFSAEFPKEGPSILRIQQVVRGDSAAYFCASSSSPSGANYGYTFGSGTRLTVV.

The CDR3 DNA follows: TGTGCCAGCAGTACACCCGGGACACCTAGCAATCAGCCCCAGCATTTT. Residues: CASSTPGTPSNQPQHF. The chain is built from TRBV28 and TRBJ1-5; D is perhaps TRBD1 (6 bases). The V gene lost 5 bases and the J gene lost 0 bases, with 14 bases spanning the gap. This CDR3 comprises 16 residues. Germline V lookup: CDR1 MDHEN, CDR2 SYDVKM. Combining the CDR3 with reference TRBV28 and TRBJ1-5 gives the whole variable domain DVKVTQSSRYLVKRTGEKVFLECVQDMDHENMFWYRQDPGLGLRLIYFSYDVKMKEKGDIPEGYSVSREKKERFSLILESASTNQTSMYLCASSTPGTPSNQPQHFGDGTRLSIL.

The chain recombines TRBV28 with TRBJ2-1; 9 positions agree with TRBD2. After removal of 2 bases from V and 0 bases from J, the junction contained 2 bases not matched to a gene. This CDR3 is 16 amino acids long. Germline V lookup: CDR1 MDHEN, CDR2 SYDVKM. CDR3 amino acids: CASSLAGGPSYNEQFF. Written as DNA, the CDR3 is TGTGCCAGCAGTTTAGCGGGGGGGCCCTCCTACAATGAGCAGTTCTTC.

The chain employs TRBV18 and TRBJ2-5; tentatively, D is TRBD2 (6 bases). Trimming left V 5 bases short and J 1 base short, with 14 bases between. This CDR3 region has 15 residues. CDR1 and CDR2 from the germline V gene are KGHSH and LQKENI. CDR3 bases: TGTGCCAGCTCATACCAGGACGGGAGCCAAGAGACCCAGTACTTC. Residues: CASSYQDGSQETQYF.

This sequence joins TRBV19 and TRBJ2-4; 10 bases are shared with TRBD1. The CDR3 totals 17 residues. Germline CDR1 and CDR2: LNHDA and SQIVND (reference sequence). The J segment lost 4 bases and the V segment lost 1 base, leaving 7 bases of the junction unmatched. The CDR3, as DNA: TGTGCCAGTAGTATAGGTCCGGACAGGGGGTCTAAAAACATTCAGTACTTC. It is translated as CASSIGPDRGSKNIQYF.

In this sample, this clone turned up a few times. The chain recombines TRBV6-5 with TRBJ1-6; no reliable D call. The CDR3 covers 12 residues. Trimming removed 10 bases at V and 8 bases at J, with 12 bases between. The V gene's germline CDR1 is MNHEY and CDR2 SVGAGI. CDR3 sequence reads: CAIREGDSPLHF. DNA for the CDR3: TGTGCCATCAGAGAAGGAGATTCACCCCTCCACTTT.

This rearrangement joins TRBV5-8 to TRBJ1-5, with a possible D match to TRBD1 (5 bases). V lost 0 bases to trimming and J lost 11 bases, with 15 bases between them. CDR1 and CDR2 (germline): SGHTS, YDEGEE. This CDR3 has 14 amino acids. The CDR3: CASSLDRPTWAQHF. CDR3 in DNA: TGTGCCAGCAGCTTGGACAGGCCGACGTGGGCCCAGCATTTT.

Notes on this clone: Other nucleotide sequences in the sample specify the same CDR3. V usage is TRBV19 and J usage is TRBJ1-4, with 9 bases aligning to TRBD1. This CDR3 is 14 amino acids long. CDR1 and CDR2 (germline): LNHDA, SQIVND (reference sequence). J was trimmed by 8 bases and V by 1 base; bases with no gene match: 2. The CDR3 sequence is CASSIGDRGEKLFF. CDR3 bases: TGTGCCAGTAGTATAGGCGACAGGGGGGAAAAACTGTTTTTT. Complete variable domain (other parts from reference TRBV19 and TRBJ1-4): DGGITQSPKYLFRKEGQNVTLSCEQNLNHDAMYWYRQDPGQGLRLIYYSQIVNDFQKGDIAEGYSVSREKKESFPLTVTSAQKNPTAFYLCASSIGDRGEKLFFGSGTQLSVL.

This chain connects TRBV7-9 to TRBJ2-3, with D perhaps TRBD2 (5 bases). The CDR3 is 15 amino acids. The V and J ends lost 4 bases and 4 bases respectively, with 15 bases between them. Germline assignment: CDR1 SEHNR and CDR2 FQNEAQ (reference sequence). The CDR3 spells CASSYPVGGPDTQYF. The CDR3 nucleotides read TGTGCCAGCAGCTACCCCGTAGGAGGTCCAGATACGCAGTATTTT.

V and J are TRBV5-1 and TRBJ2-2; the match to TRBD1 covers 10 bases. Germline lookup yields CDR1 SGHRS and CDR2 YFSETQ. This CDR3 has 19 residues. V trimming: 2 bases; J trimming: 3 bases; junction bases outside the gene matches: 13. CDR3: CASSLEQTGGARDTGELFF. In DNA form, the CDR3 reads TGCGCCAGCAGCTTAGAACAGACAGGGGGCGCTCGGGACACCGGGGAGCTGTTTTTT. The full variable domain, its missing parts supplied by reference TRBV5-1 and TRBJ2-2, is KAGVTQTPRYLIKTRGQQVTLSCSPISGHRSVSWYQQTPGQGLQFLFEYFSETQRNKGNFPGRFSGRQFSNSRSEMNVSTLELGDSALYLCASSLEQTGGARDTGELFFGEGSRLTVL.

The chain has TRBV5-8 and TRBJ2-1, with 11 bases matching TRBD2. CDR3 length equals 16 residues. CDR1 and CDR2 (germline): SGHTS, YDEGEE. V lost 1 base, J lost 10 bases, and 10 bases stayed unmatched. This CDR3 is CASSLSSGGPSGEQFF. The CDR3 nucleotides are TGTGCCAGCAGCTTGTCTAGCGGGGGGCCTTCAGGAGAGCAGTTCTTC.

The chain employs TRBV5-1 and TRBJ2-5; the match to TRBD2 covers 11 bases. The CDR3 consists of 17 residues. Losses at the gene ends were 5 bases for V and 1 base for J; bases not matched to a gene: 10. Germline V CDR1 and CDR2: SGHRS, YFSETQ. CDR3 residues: CASSRTSGSSFQETQYF. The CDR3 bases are TGCGCCAGCAGTCGCACTAGCGGGAGCTCTTTCCAAGAGACCCAGTACTTC.

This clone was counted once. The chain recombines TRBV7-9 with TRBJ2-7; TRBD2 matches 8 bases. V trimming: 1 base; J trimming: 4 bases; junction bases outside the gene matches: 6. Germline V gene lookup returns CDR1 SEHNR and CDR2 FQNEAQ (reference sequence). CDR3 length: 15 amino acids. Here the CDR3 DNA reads TGTGCCAGCAGCTTAGGAGGTCAGCGGGAGTACGAGCAGTACTTC. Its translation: CASSLGGQREYEQYF.

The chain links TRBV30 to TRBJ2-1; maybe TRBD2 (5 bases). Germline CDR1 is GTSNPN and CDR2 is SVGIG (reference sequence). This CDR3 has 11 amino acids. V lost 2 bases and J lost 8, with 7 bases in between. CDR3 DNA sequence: TGTGCCTGGAGTCGAGCGGATGAGCAGTTCTTC. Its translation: CAWSRADEQFF.

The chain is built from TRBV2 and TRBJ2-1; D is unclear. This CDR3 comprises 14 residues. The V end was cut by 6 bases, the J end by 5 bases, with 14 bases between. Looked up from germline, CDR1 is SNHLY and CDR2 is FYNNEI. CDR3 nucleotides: TGTGCCAGCAGACTCGGAACAGAAGACAATGAGCAGTTCTTC. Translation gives CASRLGTEDNEQFF.

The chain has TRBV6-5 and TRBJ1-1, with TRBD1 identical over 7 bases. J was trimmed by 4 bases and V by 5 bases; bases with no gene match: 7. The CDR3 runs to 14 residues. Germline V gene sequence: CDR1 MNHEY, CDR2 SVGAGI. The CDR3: CASSKLRGSTEAFF. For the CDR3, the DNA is TGTGCCAGCAGTAAGCTCAGGGGGAGCACTGAAGCTTTCTTT.

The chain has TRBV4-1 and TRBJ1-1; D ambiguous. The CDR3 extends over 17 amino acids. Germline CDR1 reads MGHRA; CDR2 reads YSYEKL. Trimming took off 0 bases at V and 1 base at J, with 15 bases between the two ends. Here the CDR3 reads CASSQDNPRSPNTEAFF. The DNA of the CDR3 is TGCGCCAGCAGCCAAGATAATCCCCGGAGCCCGAACACTGAAGCTTTCTTT.

The CDR3 sequence: CAIRGQGETQYF. The CDR3 DNA reads TGTGCCATCAGGGGGCAGGGAGAGACCCAGTACTTC. This chain uses TRBV28 with TRBJ2-5; TRBD1 agrees at 8 bases. Germline CDR1 reads MDHEN; CDR2 reads SYDVKM. V lost 10 bases and J lost 4; bases outside the gene matches: 5. The length of the CDR3 is 12 residues.

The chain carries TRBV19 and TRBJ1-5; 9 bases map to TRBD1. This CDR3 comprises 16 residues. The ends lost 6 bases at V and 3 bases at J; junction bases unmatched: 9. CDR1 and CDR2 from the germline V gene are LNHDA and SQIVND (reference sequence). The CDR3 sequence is CASRAGTGRANQPQHF. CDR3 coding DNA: TGTGCCAGTAGAGCCGGGACAGGGAGGGCCAATCAGCCCCAGCATTTT.

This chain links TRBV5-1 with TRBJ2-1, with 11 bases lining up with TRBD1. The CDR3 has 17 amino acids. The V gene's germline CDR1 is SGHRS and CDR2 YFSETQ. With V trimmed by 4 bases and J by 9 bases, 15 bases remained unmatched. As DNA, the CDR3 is TGCGCCAGCAGCCAAATAAAAGGACAGGGGGCGGGGGGTGAGCAGTTCTTC. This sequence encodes CASSQIKGQGAGGEQFF.